Given below is one T cell receptor beta chain in context. Its cognate antigen is unknown. The record originates from a study of cytomegalovirus exposure and HLA in healthy donors. Study in general: It was reported in a later analysis that the 120 validation repertoires used the same platform as the roughly 700 first-cohort repertoires.

The CDR3 spans 15 residues. Germline values: CDR1 SGHTA, CDR2 FQGNSA. The trim removed 1 base at V and 8 bases at J, leaving 10 bases unmatched. The validation cohort, a group of 120 subjects, included the donors and was separate from the approximately 650-subject first cohort. Regarding the study as a whole: While the bulk of TCR sequences proved rare, some public TCRs turned up in many donors. Specific recognition of CMV antigens was confirmed in vitro for a few chains (all CMV-associated).

Profiling relied on immunoSEQ multiplex PCR, and the TCRdb table lists in-frame clones only, not all of them. This sample has approximately 280,000 clones, with over 75% found just once. The sequencing sample was made of PBMCs. The chain links TRBV7-2 to TRBJ1-2; 7 bases are shared with TRBD1. This TCR was recovered from a woman between 18 and 29 years old in good health and CMV-seronegative. The CDR3 nucleotides read TGTGCCAGCAGCTTAGGAGGGACAGAACTCGGAGGCTACACCTTC. The encoded protein is CASSLGGTELGGYTF.